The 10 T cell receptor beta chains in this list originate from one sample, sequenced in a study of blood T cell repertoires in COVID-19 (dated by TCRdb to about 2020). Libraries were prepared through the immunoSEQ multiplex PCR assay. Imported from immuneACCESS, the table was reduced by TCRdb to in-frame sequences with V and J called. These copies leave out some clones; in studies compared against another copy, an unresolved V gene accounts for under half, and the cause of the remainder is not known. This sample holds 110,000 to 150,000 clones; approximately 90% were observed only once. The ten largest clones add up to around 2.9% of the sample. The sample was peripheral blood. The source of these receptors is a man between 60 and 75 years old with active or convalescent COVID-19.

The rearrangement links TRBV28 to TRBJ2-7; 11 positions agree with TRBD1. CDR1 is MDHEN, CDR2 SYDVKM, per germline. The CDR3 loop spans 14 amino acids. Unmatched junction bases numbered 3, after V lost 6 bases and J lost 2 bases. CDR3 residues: CASRKGQGAYEQYF. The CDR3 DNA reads TGTGCCAGCAGAAAGGGACAGGGGGCCTACGAGCAGTACTTC.

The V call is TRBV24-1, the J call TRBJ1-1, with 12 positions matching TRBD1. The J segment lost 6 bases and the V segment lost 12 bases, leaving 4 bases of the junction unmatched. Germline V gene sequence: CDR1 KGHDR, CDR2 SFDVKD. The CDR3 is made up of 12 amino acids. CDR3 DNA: TGTGCCTCGGGACAGGGGGCCGCTGAAGCTTTCTTT. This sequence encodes CASGQGAAEAFF.

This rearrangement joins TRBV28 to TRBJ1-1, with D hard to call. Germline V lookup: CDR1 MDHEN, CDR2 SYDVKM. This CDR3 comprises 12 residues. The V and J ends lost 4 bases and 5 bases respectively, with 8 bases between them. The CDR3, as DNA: TGTGCCAGCAGTTCTCGGGGTACTGAAGCTTTCTTT. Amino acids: CASSSRGTEAFF.

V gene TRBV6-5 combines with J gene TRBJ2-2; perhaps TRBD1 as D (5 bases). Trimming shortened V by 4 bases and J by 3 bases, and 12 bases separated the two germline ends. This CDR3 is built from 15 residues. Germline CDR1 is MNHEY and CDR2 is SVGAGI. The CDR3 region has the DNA TGTGCCAGCAGTTCTCGACAGAGTTACACCGGGGAGCTGTTTTTT. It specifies CASSSRQSYTGELFF.

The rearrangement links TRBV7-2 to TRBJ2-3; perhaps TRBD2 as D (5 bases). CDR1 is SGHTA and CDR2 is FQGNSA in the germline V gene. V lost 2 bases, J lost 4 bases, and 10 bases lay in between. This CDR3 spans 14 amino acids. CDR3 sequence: CASSLSTGSDTQYF. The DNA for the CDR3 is TGTGCCAGCAGCTTAAGCACGGGGTCAGATACGCAGTATTTT. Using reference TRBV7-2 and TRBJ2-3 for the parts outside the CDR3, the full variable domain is GAGVSQSPSNKVTEKGKDVELRCDPISGHTALYWYRQSLGQGLEFLIYFQGNSAPDKSGLPSDRFSAERTGGSVSTLTIQRTQQEDSAVYLCASSLSTGSDTQYFGPGTRLTVL.

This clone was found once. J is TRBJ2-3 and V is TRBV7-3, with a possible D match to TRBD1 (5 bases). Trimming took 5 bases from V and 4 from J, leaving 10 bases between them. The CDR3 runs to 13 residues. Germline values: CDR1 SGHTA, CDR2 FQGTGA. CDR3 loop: CASSLQGSDTQYF. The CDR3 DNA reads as TGTGCCAGCAGCCTGCAGGGCTCAGATACGCAGTATTTT. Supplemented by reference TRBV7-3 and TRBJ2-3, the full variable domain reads GAGVSQTPSNKVTEKGKYVELRCDPISGHTALYWYRQSLGQGPEFLIYFQGTGAADDSGLPNDRFFAVRPEGSVSTLKIQRTERGDSAVYLCASSLQGSDTQYFGPGTRLTVL.

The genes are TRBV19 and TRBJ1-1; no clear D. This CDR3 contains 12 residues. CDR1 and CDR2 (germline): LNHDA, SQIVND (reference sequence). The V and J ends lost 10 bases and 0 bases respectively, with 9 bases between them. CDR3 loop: CATSGVNTEAFF. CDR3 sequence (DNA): TGTGCCACCTCCGGGGTGAACACTGAAGCTTTCTTT.

The CDR3 DNA reads as TGTGCCAGCAGTGAAGAAGCCGCAACTAATGAAAAACTGTTTTTT. Protein: CASSEEAATNEKLFF. The chain couples TRBV6-4 to TRBJ1-4; D unclear. Deletions cut 3 bases from V and 0 bases from J, with 8 bases between. The CDR3 runs to 15 residues. CDR1 and CDR2 (germline): MRHNA, SNTAGT.

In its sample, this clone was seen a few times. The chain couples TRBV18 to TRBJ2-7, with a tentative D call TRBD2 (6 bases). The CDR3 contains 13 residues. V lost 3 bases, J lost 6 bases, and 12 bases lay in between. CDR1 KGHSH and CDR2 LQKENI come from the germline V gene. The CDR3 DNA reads TGTGCCAGCTCACCCCGAGGAGGGGTCGAGCAGTACTTC. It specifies CASSPRGGVEQYF. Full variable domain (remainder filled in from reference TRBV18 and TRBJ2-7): NAGVMQNPRHLVRRRGQEARLRCSPMKGHSHVYWYRQLPEEGLKFMVYLQKENIIDESGMPKERFSAEFPKEGPSILRIQQVVRGDSAAYFCASSPRGGVEQYFGPGTRLTVT.

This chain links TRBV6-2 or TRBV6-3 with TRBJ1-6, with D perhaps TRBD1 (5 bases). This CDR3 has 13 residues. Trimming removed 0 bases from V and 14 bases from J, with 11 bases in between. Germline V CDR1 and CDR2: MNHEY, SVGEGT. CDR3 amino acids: CASSYSGQTALHF. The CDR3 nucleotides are TGTGCCAGCAGTTACTCGGGCCAGACAGCCCTCCACTTT.